Listed below are T cell receptor beta chains from one sample, sequenced in a study of T cell responses to AZD1222 COVID-19 vaccine. This table comes from immunoSEQ multiplex PCR, and its TCRdb copy is limited to in-frame clones, with some not included. This sample has fewer than 120,000 clones, with around 90% found just once. The sequences come from peripheral blood, collected on day 0 of AZD1222 vaccination. These receptor sequences come from an adult in good health. The CDR3 runs from the conserved cysteine through the conserved F or W. The D gene is left open where the match is weak. Expanded clones are given a class, and other clones once, few, many or no size at all.

CASSPRAQGNTIYF,TGTGCCAGCAGCCCGAGGGCGCAAGGAAACACCATATATTTT,NA,TRBV7-2,NA,TRBJ1-3
CASSPGGAMGDTQYF,TGTGCCAGCAGCCCCGGGGGGGCGATGGGAGATACGCAGTATTTT,NA,TRBV7-2,TRBD2,TRBJ2-3
CASSKGGGNQPQHF,TGTGCCAGCAGCAAAGGGGGCGGCAATCAGCCCCAGCATTTT,NA,TRBV7-9,TRBD1,TRBJ1-5
CASSILGQGGVSPLHF,TGTGCCAGTAGTATATTGGGACAGGGAGGGGTCTCACCCCTCCACTTT,NA,TRBV19,TRBD1,TRBJ1-6
CASSLGAGSETQYF,TGTGCCAGCAGCTTAGGAGCGGGTTCTGAGACCCAGTACTTC,once,TRBV7-9,NA,TRBJ2-5
CASSLRPFGRNQPQHF,TGTGCCAGCAGCTTACGGCCCTTCGGGCGCAATCAGCCCCAGCATTTT,NA,TRBV7-6,NA,TRBJ1-5
CASSLDIGQAGANVLTF,TGTGCCAGCAGCTTAGATATAGGACAGGCTGGGGCCAACGTCCTGACTTTC,NA,TRBV11-2,TRBD1,TRBJ2-6
CASSLVGGGEQYF,TGTGCCAGCAGCTTAGTGGGAGGGGGCGAGCAGTACTTC,NA,TRBV7-8,NA,TRBJ2-7
CASSLGGRKGTDTQYF,TGTGCCAGCAGCTTGGGCGGGAGGAAGGGAACAGATACGCAGTATTTT,once,TRBV11-1,TRBD2,TRBJ2-3
CSVEEGSGNEKLFF,TGCAGCGTTGAAGAAGGGTCAGGGAATGAAAAACTGTTTTTT,NA,TRBV29-1,NA,TRBJ1-4
CASSVEDRAYEQYF,TGTGCCAGCAGCGTAGAGGACCGAGCCTACGAGCAGTACTTC,NA,TRBV9,NA,TRBJ2-7
CASSQEGAQGFPYEQYF,TGTGCCAGCAGCCAAGAAGGTGCTCAGGGGTTTCCCTACGAGCAGTACTTC,NA,TRBV14,NA,TRBJ2-7
CASSTGTAPYNSPLHF,TGTGCCAGCTCAACCGGGACGGCACCCTATAATTCACCCCTCCACTTT,NA,TRBV18,NA,TRBJ1-6
CATSRDLGGADTQYF,TGTGCCACCAGCAGAGATTTGGGGGGTGCAGATACGCAGTATTTT,NA,TRBV15,NA,TRBJ2-3
CASSRGRDNEQFF,TGTGCCAGCAGCCGGGGGAGGGACAATGAGCAGTTCTTC,NA,TRBV7-2,TRBD2,TRBJ2-1
CASSQDEWGTPSYEQYF,TGTGCCAGCAGCCAAGACGAGTGGGGGACACCCTCCTACGAGCAGTACTTC,NA,TRBV14,NA,TRBJ2-7
CASTQTYLEAFF,TGTGCCAGTACCCAGACCTATTTGGAAGCTTTCTTT,few,TRBV6-5,NA,TRBJ1-1
CASSWGQSNQPQHF,TGTGCCAGCAGTTGGGGACAAAGCAATCAGCCCCAGCATTTT,NA,TRBV28,NA,TRBJ1-5
CAVWQGAGGYTF,TGTGCCGTTTGGCAGGGGGCGGGCGGCTACACCTTC,NA,TRBV10-3,TRBD1,TRBJ1-2
CASSFGTRGSSGYTF,TGCGCCAGCAGCTTCGGTACCAGGGGTTCGTCCGGCTACACCTTC,NA,TRBV5-1,NA,TRBJ1-2
CAISEPSGSDQETQYF,TGTGCCATCAGTGAGCCAAGCGGGAGTGATCAAGAGACCCAGTACTTC,NA,TRBV10-3,TRBD2,TRBJ2-5
CASHPSGGDGYTF,TGTGCCAGCCACCCCTCAGGGGGAGACGGCTACACCTTC,NA,TRBV2,TRBD1,TRBJ1-2
CASRRASSAQPQHF,TGTGCCAGCAGGCGGGCTTCATCGGCCCAGCCCCAGCATTTT,NA,TRBV28,NA,TRBJ1-5
CSVVGKGGEKLFF,TGCAGCGTTGTCGGGAAGGGCGGTGAAAAACTGTTTTTT,NA,TRBV29-1,NA,TRBJ1-4
CASSQVNDRSTEAFF,TGTGCCAGCAGCCAAGTAAACGACAGGAGCACTGAAGCTTTCTTT,once,TRBV3-1/TRBV3-2,NA,TRBJ1-1
CASSLDLGGAENNEQFF,TGTGCCAGCAGCTTAGATCTAGGGGGGGCCGAGAACAATGAGCAGTTCTTC,NA,TRBV11-2,NA,TRBJ2-1
CATDGNHNEQFF,TGTGCCACCGATGGAAACCACAATGAGCAGTTCTTC,NA,TRBV24-1,NA,TRBJ2-1
CASSTGTGGAFF,TGTGCCAGCAGCACCGGGACTGGGGGAGCTTTCTTT,NA,TRBV11-2,NA,TRBJ1-1
CASSFSQGSNLGETQYF,TGTGCCAGCAGCTTTTCGCAGGGGAGCAATTTAGGAGAGACCCAGTACTTC,NA,TRBV7-9,NA,TRBJ2-5
CASSLLGQGYEQYF,TGTGCCAGCAGCCTATTGGGACAGGGGTACGAGCAGTACTTC,NA,TRBV5-5,TRBD1,TRBJ2-7
CASSASSGTTYGYTF,TGTGCCAGTAGTGCCTCCTCGGGGACGACCTATGGCTACACCTTC,few,TRBV19,NA,TRBJ1-2
CASNEQGAYNSPLHF,TGTGCCAGTAATGAGCAGGGCGCCTATAATTCACCCCTCCACTTT,NA,TRBV19,NA,TRBJ1-6
CASSNSYEKLFF,TGTGCCAGCAGCAACAGTTATGAAAAACTGTTTTTT,NA,TRBV7-9,NA,TRBJ1-4
CASSRSGGDTEAFF,TGTGCCAGCAGCCGCAGTGGGGGGGACACTGAAGCTTTCTTT,NA,TRBV3-1/TRBV3-2,NA,TRBJ1-1
CASSRSGSNQPQHF,TGTGCCAGTAGTCGTAGCGGTAGCAATCAGCCCCAGCATTTT,NA,TRBV19,NA,TRBJ1-5
CASSLRTDYTEAFF,TGTGCCAGCTCCCTGCGGACAGATTACACTGAAGCTTTCTTT,NA,TRBV18,NA,TRBJ1-1
CASSLGLAGAYGEQFF,TGTGCCAGCAGCCTCGGACTAGCGGGAGCATACGGTGAGCAGTTCTTC,few,TRBV7-6,TRBD2,TRBJ2-1
CASSQDNFNPYNEQFF,TGTGCCAGCAGCCAAGATAACTTTAATCCCTACAATGAGCAGTTCTTC,NA,TRBV14,NA,TRBJ2-1
CASSGGGIISGDSPLHF,TGTGCCAGCAGTGGGGGGGGAATTATCTCCGGAGATTCACCCCTCCACTTT,NA,TRBV6-1,NA,TRBJ1-6
CASTRSGAPETQYF,TGTGCCAGCACCCGATCCGGGGCTCCAGAGACCCAGTACTTC,NA,TRBV7-2,NA,TRBJ2-5
CASSFAPTDTQYF,TGTGCCAGCAGTTTCGCCCCCACAGATACGCAGTATTTT,NA,TRBV6-6,NA,TRBJ2-3
CASSLREGNQPQHF,TGTGCCAGCAGTCTCCGGGAAGGCAATCAGCCCCAGCATTTT,NA,TRBV6-5,NA,TRBJ1-5
CASSLDSYGYTF,TGTGCCAGCAGTTTGGACAGCTATGGCTACACCTTC,NA,TRBV28,NA,TRBJ1-2
CASSLYRAGSSGNTIYF,TGTGCCAGCAGCTTATACCGGGCGGGGAGCTCTGGAAACACCATATATTTT,NA,TRBV7-9,NA,TRBJ1-3
CASSLAASGSGNEQFF,TGTGCCAGCAGCTTAGCGGCTAGCGGGAGTGGGAATGAGCAGTTCTTC,NA,TRBV7-9,TRBD2,TRBJ2-1
CASSQDGSSYNEQFF,TGTGCCAGCAGCCAAGACGGGAGCAGCTACAATGAGCAGTTCTTC,NA,TRBV4-2,NA,TRBJ2-1
CASSFDPGNTIYF,TGTGCCAGCAGCTTCGACCCTGGAAACACCATATATTTT,NA,TRBV7-8,NA,TRBJ1-3
CASSPSSSSDTQYF,TGCGCCAGCAGCCCCAGTAGCTCGTCAGATACGCAGTATTTT,NA,TRBV4-3,NA,TRBJ2-3
CSASGDRGLDGYTF,TGCAGTGCTAGTGGGGACAGGGGGCTTGATGGCTACACCTTC,few,TRBV20-1,TRBD1,TRBJ1-2
CASSLGLVAETQYF,TGTGCCAGCAGCTTAGGTCTAGTCGCGGAGACCCAGTACTTC,NA,TRBV11-2,NA,TRBJ2-5
CSVLAGTGDYGYTF,TGCAGCGTCCTCGCCGGGACAGGGGACTATGGCTACACCTTC,NA,TRBV29-1,TRBD1,TRBJ1-2
CASSLRGGPSYEQYF,TGTGCCAGCAGTCTACGGGGGGGCCCCTCCTACGAGCAGTACTTC,NA,TRBV28,TRBD2,TRBJ2-7
CASSLSWGRDNSPLHF,TGTGCCAGCAGTTTGAGCTGGGGGCGCGATAATTCACCCCTCCACTTT,NA,TRBV27,NA,TRBJ1-6
CSVDTNTEAFF,TGCAGCGTTGACACGAACACTGAAGCTTTCTTT,NA,TRBV29-1,NA,TRBJ1-1
CASSYLLVIGLRENTEAFF,TGTGCCAGCAGTTACTTATTAGTCATAGGGCTTCGAGAGAACACTGAAGCTTTCTTT,NA,TRBV6-2/TRBV6-3,NA,TRBJ1-1
CASRDPGDQPQHF,TGTGCCAGCAGGGACCCCGGGGATCAGCCCCAGCATTTT,NA,TRBV6-5,NA,TRBJ1-5
CASSLFPGAGGAEAFF,TGTGCCAGCAGCCTATTCCCCGGGGCGGGGGGAGCTGAAGCTTTCTTT,NA,TRBV3-1/TRBV3-2,NA,TRBJ1-1
CASSLTGGAGGYTF,TGCGCCAGCAGCCTGACAGGGGGCGCGGGTGGCTACACCTTC,NA,TRBV5-1,TRBD1,TRBJ1-2
CASSRLTGTGNTEAFF,TGCGCCAGCAGCCGTCTTACCGGGACAGGCAACACTGAAGCTTTCTTT,NA,TRBV4-1,TRBD1,TRBJ1-1